At least ten counts were recorded for the clone carrying this T cell receptor (beta chain). Its antigen remains unknown. TCRdb reprocessed the 5' RACE reads via MiXCR and lists one record per CDR3 protein. The table includes approximately 74,000 distinct CDR3 sequences, around 5% detected once. This sample was taken from a study of T cells after yellow fever vaccination. Germline CDR1 SEHNR, CDR2 FQNEAQ (reference sequence). The CDR3 sequence is 11 residues long. Study-level results: It was a weaker secondary response, yet one that peaked faster, at day 5 versus 15.

The clonotype originates from a man between 18 and 29 years old who received the YFV17D yellow fever vaccine. This rearrangement joins TRBV7-9 to TRBJ2-3, with TRBD1 as a possible D gene (5 bases). The specimen comprised CD4+ T cells sorted from PBMCs, sampled less than 16 days after the first yellow fever vaccination. The CDR3 loop reads CATGGTDTQYF. The CDR3, as DNA: TGTGCAACAGGAGGCACAGATACGCAGTATTTT.